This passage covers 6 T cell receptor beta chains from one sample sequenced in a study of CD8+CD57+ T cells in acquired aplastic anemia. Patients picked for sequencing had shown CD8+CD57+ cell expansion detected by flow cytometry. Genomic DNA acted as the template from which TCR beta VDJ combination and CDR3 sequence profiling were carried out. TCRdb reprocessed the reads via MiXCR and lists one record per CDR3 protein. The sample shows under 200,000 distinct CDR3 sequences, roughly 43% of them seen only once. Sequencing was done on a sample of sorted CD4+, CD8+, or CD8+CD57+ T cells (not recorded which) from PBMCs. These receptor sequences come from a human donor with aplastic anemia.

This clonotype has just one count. CDR3 sequence: CAISRDEYSNQPQHF. Here the CDR3 DNA reads TGTGCCATCTCAAGGGACGAGTATAGCAATCAGCCCCAGCATTTT. This sequence joins TRBV10-3 and TRBJ1-5, with a possible D match to TRBD1 (5 bases). Trimming removed 8 bases from V and 0 bases from J, with 14 bases in between. The CDR3 is 15 amino acids. The V gene's germline CDR1 is ENHRY and CDR2 SYGVKD.

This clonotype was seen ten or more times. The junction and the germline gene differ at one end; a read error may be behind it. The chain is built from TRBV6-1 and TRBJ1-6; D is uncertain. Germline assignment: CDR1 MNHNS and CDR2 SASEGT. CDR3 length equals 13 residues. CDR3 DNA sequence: TGTGCCAGCAGAGAAGGGCTAAATTCACCCCTCCACTTT. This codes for CASREGLNSPLHF.

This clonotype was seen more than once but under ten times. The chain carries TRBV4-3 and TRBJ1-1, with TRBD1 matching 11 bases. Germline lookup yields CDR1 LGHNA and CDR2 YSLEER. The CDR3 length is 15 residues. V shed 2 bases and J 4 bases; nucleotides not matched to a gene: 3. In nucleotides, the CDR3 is TGCGCCAGCAGCCAAAGGACAGGGGGCCCCACTGAAGCTTTCTTT. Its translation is CASSQRTGGPTEAFF.

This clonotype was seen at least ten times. CDR3 bases: TGTGCCAGCAGCGTAGCGGGACTCCCTTCGAACACCGGGGAGCTGTTTTTT. Its protein product is CASSVAGLPSNTGELFF. The chain joins TRBV9 to TRBJ2-2; possibly TRBD2 for D (6 bases). The germline CDR1 and CDR2 sequences are SGDLS and YYNGEE. Trimming pared 0 bases from V and 0 bases from J, leaving 12 bases between. The CDR3 runs to 17 residues.

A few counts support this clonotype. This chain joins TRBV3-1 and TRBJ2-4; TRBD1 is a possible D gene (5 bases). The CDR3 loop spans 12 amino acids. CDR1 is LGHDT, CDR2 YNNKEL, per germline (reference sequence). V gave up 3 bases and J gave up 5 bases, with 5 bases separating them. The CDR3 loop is CASSHRENIQYF. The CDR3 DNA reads TGTGCCAGCAGCCACAGGGAAAACATTCAGTACTTC.

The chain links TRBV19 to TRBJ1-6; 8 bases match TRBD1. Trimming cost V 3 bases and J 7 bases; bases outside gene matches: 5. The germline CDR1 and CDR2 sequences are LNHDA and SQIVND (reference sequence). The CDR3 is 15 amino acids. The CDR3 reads CASSIPRGRNSPLHF. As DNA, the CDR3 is TGTGCCAGTAGTATCCCCAGGGGGCGGAATTCACCCCTCCACTTT.